These 28 T cell receptor beta chains share one sample of origin, sequenced in a study of T cells in Graves' hyperthyroidism and ophthalmopathy. Amplified regions were TCR beta CDR3 sequences from RNA transcripts. The TCR CDR3 first-round RT-PCR relied on the HTBI primer set. One entry per CDR3 protein results from TCRdb running MiXCR on the multiplex PCR reads. The top ten clones hold about 16% of a sample with some 570,000 distinct CDR3 sequences, approximately 17% of them seen once. Sequenced: blood. The receptors derive from a woman aged 18-29 years with Graves' ophthalmopathy.

Many counts were recorded for this clonotype. The chain employs TRBV2 and TRBJ1-1, with 9 bases fitting TRBD1. Per germline, CDR1 SNHLY and CDR2 FYNNEI. This CDR3 region has 13 residues. Losses at the gene ends were 9 bases for V and 1 base for J; bases not matched to a gene: 3. Here the CDR3 DNA reads TGTGCCAGTTGGGACAGGGAGAACACTGAAGCTTTCTTT. Amino acid sequence: CASWDRENTEAFF.

This clonotype was counted at least ten times. CDR3 loop: CASSERGSDYGYTF. The CDR3 DNA is TGTGCCAGCAGTGAACGGGGGTCTGACTATGGCTACACCTTC. The gene calls are TRBV2 and TRBJ1-2, with D tentatively TRBD1 (5 bases). The V end was cut by 2 bases, the J end by 3 bases, with 10 bases between. This CDR3 has 14 residues. Germline V gives CDR1 SNHLY, CDR2 FYNNEI.

This clonotype was counted a few times. V is TRBV12-3 or TRBV12-4 and J is TRBJ1-6, with a weak D call TRBD1 (5 bases). The CDR3 consists of 15 residues. V shed 3 bases and J shed 4 bases, with 10 bases lying between them. CDR3 sequence: CASSFFPGYNSPLHF. CDR3 coding DNA: TGTGCCAGCAGTTTCTTCCCAGGGTATAATTCACCCCTCCACTTT.

This clonotype was observed a handful of times. J is TRBJ2-1 and V is TRBV6-2 or TRBV6-3; D unresolved. The CDR3 covers 11 residues. CDR1 MNHEY and CDR2 SVGEGT come from the germline V gene. The V end lost 4 bases, the J end lost 10 bases, and 8 bases lay between the germline ends. This CDR3 reads CASSSPVEQFF. CDR3 nucleotide sequence: TGTGCCAGCAGTTCCCCGGTCGAGCAGTTCTTC.

There are many counts of this clonotype. The chain is built from TRBV7-9 and TRBJ2-1; D is undetermined. Germline CDR1 SEHNR, CDR2 FQNEAQ (reference sequence). The germline V and J ends were trimmed by 5 bases and 9 bases, with 14 bases remaining between them. The CDR3 loop spans 13 amino acids. The DNA for the CDR3 is TGTGCCAGCAGCCCGAATGTGGTCGTTGAGCAGTTCTTC. This codes for CASSPNVVVEQFF.

This clonotype was picked up a small number of times. The chain joins TRBV4-1 to TRBJ2-5, with 11 bases matching TRBD2. CDR1 is MGHRA and CDR2 is YSYEKL in the germline V gene. There are 15 residues in the CDR3. V shed 1 base and J 5 bases; nucleotides not matched to a gene: 3. CDR3 protein: CASSQAGTSGETQYF. DNA for the CDR3: TGCGCCAGCAGCCAAGCCGGGACTAGCGGCGAGACCCAGTACTTC.

Ten or more counts support this clonotype. The rearrangement joins TRBV28 to TRBJ1-1, with D possibly TRBD1 on 6 matching bases. V lost 3 bases and J lost 3, with 8 bases in between. Germline V gives CDR1 MDHEN, CDR2 SYDVKM. The CDR3 totals 13 residues. CDR3 protein: CASSFEGDTEAFF. The CDR3 bases are TGTGCCAGCAGTTTCGAGGGGGACACTGAAGCTTTCTTT.

A note on this clonotype: An end of the junction differs from the germline gene, which may be a read error. This rearrangement joins TRBV7-9 to TRBJ1-4; the match to TRBD1 covers 8 bases. Germline CDR1 SEHNR, CDR2 FQNEAQ (reference sequence). The CDR3 runs 13 residues. The CDR3 DNA reads TGCGCCAGCAGCTTGACAGGGGAGGAAAAACTGTTTTTT. Its protein product is CASSLTGEEKLFF.

This clonotype has a handful of counts. The rearrangement uses TRBV28 and TRBJ1-5; D gene uncertain. This CDR3 is 15 amino acids long. Trimming took 7 bases from V and 7 from J, leaving 20 bases between them. Germline CDR1 reads MDHEN; CDR2 reads SYDVKM. CDR3 in amino acids: CASTFPNDRRQPQHF. CDR3 nucleotides: TGTGCCAGCACCTTCCCCAATGATAGGAGGCAGCCCCAGCATTTT.

Worth noting for this clonotype: This may be a read error: a much more frequent sequence differs by one nucleotide. The genes are TRBV6-6 and TRBJ2-3; a weak D match, TRBD1 (6 bases). Germline loops: CDR1 MNHNY, CDR2 SVGAGI (reference sequence). CDR3 length equals 17 residues. CDR3 bases: TGTGCCAGCAGTTACTCGATACAGGGCCTTGCCACATATACGCAGTATTTT. Its translation: CASSYSIQGLATYTQYF.

This clonotype rates as medium-sized. The DNA of the CDR3 is TGTGCCAGCAGCTTGGGACAGGGGGGGAGGAACACTGAAGCTTTCTTT. Its protein product is CASSLGQGGRNTEAFF. This rearrangement joins TRBV7-2 to TRBJ1-1; 11 positions agree with TRBD1. The CDR3 consists of 16 residues. Germline V gene data show CDR1 as SGHTA and CDR2 as FQGNSA. Germline trimming cut 3 bases from V and 1 base from J; bases unmatched to any gene: 4.

The V call is TRBV4-1, the J call TRBJ2-7, with 9 bases aligning to TRBD2. This CDR3 has 15 residues. The germline gives CDR1 MGHRA, CDR2 YSYEKL. Unmatched junction bases numbered 5, after V lost 0 bases and J lost 5 bases. The CDR3 nucleotides read TGCGCCAGCAGCCAAGAGCCTAGCGGGGCTGACGAGCAGTACTTC. This codes for CASSQEPSGADEQYF.

The V and J genes are TRBV10-3 and TRBJ2-2; tentatively, D is TRBD2 (5 bases). V gave up 3 bases and J gave up 7 bases, with 15 bases separating them. CDR3 size: 15 residues. Germline CDR1 reads ENHRY; CDR2 reads SYGVKD. For the CDR3, the DNA is TGTGCCATCAGTGAATCTAGCCTAAAGGGCGGGGAGCTGTTTTTT. This encodes CAISESSLKGGELFF.

This clonotype appeared many times. The chain recombines TRBV12-3 or TRBV12-4 with TRBJ1-1; 11 bases map to TRBD1. V gave up 5 bases and J gave up 3 bases; unmatched junction bases: 5. The CDR3 spans 15 residues. The CDR3, as DNA: TGTGCCAGCAGTGGTAGGGACAGGGGGGACACTGAAGCTTTCTTT. Translated: CASSGRDRGDTEAFF.

At least ten counts were recorded for this clonotype. The chain couples TRBV28 to TRBJ2-7; D is ambiguous. The ends were cut back, 4 bases at V and 0 bases at J, with 16 bases in the middle. Germline values: CDR1 MDHEN, CDR2 SYDVKM. The CDR3 has 16 residues. CDR3 DNA sequence: TGTGCCAGCAGTTACGGACCTCCGTGGACCTCCTACGAGCAGTACTTC. Translated: CASSYGPPWTSYEQYF.

This clonotype was observed a handful of times. The V gene is TRBV11-2, the J gene TRBJ2-1, with 12 bases that match TRBD2. Germline CDR1 reads SGHAT; CDR2 reads FQNNGV. This CDR3 is 15 amino acids long. Trimming removed 6 bases from V and 1 base from J; junction bases left unmatched: 1. CDR3 amino acids: CASRGLAGSYNEQFF. The DNA of the CDR3 is TGTGCCAGCAGGGGACTAGCGGGTTCCTACAATGAGCAGTTCTTC. The full variable domain, with the rest looked up from reference TRBV11-2 and TRBJ2-1, is EAGVAQSPRYKIIEKRQSVAFWCNPISGHATLYWYQQILGQGPKLLIQFQNNGVVDDSQLPKDRFSAERLKGVDSTLKIQPAKLEDSAVYLCASRGLAGSYNEQFFGPGTRLTVL.

The chain is built from TRBV4-2 and TRBJ1-1; D ambiguous. The V gene's germline CDR1 is LGHNA and CDR2 YNFKEQ. The CDR3 runs 16 residues. V was pared by 0 bases and J by 1 base, with 12 bases between. CDR3 protein: CASSQDFSKSNTEAFF. CDR3 sequence (DNA): TGTGCCAGCAGCCAAGATTTTAGTAAATCGAACACTGAAGCTTTCTTT.

Ten or more counts support this clonotype. The chain has TRBV20-1 and TRBJ2-1; D is perhaps TRBD1 or TRBD2 (6 bases each). Trimming removed 1 base from V and 4 bases from J, with 17 bases in between. Per the germline V gene, CDR1 is DFQATT and CDR2 is SNEGSKA (reference sequence). The CDR3 sequence is 16 residues long. This CDR3 is CSARVVSGGGYNEQFF. The CDR3 region has the DNA TGCAGTGCTAGAGTCGTTAGCGGAGGGGGGTACAATGAGCAGTTCTTC.

The CDR3 region is CASSYTGTTLRTGELFF. The CDR3 DNA follows: TGTGCCAGCAGTTATACCGGGACCACGTTACGAACCGGGGAGCTGTTTTTT. The chain combines TRBV6-9 with TRBJ2-2; D tentatively reads TRBD1 or TRBD2 (5 bases each). Germline V gene lookup returns CDR1 MNHGY and CDR2 SVAAGI. Trimming pared 2 bases from V and 5 bases from J, leaving 18 bases between. The CDR3 covers 17 residues.

This clonotype has just a few counts. The chain joins TRBV11-2 to TRBJ2-3; 8 nucleotides line up with TRBD2. Germline values: CDR1 SGHAT, CDR2 FQNNGV. The CDR3 loop spans 15 amino acids. With V trimmed by 5 bases and J by 6 bases, 10 bases remained unmatched. This CDR3 reads CASSRRGASEDTQYF. The DNA for the CDR3 is TGTGCCAGCAGCCGGCGGGGGGCCTCTGAGGATACGCAGTATTTT.

This clonotype came up many times. The chain links TRBV29-1 to TRBJ2-7, with TRBD2 matching 14 bases. Looked up from germline, CDR1 is SQVTM and CDR2 is ANQGSEA. The CDR3 is 13 residues long. The trim removed 8 bases at V and 3 bases at J, leaving 3 bases unmatched. The CDR3 reads CSFGLAGGYEQYF. As DNA, the CDR3 is TGCAGCTTCGGACTAGCGGGAGGCTACGAGCAGTACTTC.

V gene TRBV20-1 combines with J gene TRBJ2-5, with D unclear. The CDR3 is 13 amino acids. Germline V CDR1 and CDR2: DFQATT, SNEGSKA (reference sequence). V was cut by 5 bases and J by 5 bases, with 15 bases left in between. The CDR3 DNA reads TGCAGTGCTCCAGGCGGCCTGAGGGAGACCCAGTACTTC. It codes for CSAPGGLRETQYF.

This clonotype has a handful of counts. V gene TRBV5-1 combines with J gene TRBJ1-6; tentative D call: TRBD1 (6 bases). The germline gives CDR1 SGHRS, CDR2 YFSETQ. The ends were cut back, 4 bases at V and 8 bases at J, with 10 bases in the middle. The CDR3 length is 13 residues. CDR3 in DNA: TGCGCCAGCAGCATAAGACAGGATTCACCCCTCCACTTT. It yields the protein CASSIRQDSPLHF. Supplemented by reference TRBV5-1 and TRBJ1-6, the full variable domain reads KAGVTQTPRYLIKTRGQQVTLSCSPISGHRSVSWYQQTPGQGLQFLFEYFSETQRNKGNFPGRFSGRQFSNSRSEMNVSTLELGDSALYLCASSIRQDSPLHFGNGTRLTVT.

This clonotype occurred many times. This chain joins TRBV20-1 and TRBJ1-1; D remains unclear. Trimming took off 3 bases at V and 6 bases at J, with 17 bases between the two ends. This CDR3 has 14 residues. CDR1 and CDR2 from the germline V gene are DFQATT and SNEGSKA (reference sequence). In DNA, the CDR3 is TGCAGTGCTAGGCCGGTGGTATTAACCGCTGAAGCTTTCTTT. Protein sequence: CSARPVVLTAEAFF.

This clonotype was seen at least ten times. The rearrangement joins TRBV28 to TRBJ2-3; D is unresolved. This CDR3 has 14 residues. Between the trimmed V and J ends, which lost 10 bases and 0 bases, there was a span of 14 bases. Germline assignment: CDR1 MDHEN and CDR2 SYDVKM. CDR3 DNA: TGTGCCACCCGCCCGTCGGGTAGCACAGATACGCAGTATTTT. Translating it yields CATRPSGSTDTQYF.

This clonotype was found a few times. V usage is TRBV11-2 and J usage is TRBJ1-5; TRBD1 is a possible D gene (6 bases). The CDR3 has 13 residues. Germline CDR1 SGHAT, CDR2 FQNNGV. Deletions cut 6 bases from V and 7 bases from J, with 13 bases between. The CDR3 is CASSLGGWQPQHF. The CDR3 DNA reads TGTGCCAGCAGTCTAGGGGGTTGGCAGCCCCAGCATTTT.

Many counts were recorded for this clonotype. The chain links TRBV20-1 to TRBJ2-3; D is perhaps TRBD1 or TRBD2 (5 bases each). The CDR3 is made up of 15 amino acids. V was shortened by 6 bases and J by 6 bases, with 22 bases between the two germline ends. Germline V gene lookup returns CDR1 DFQATT and CDR2 SNEGSKA (reference sequence). CDR3 in amino acids: CSAVVPGPWGDTQYF. DNA for the CDR3: TGCAGTGCCGTCGTACCGGGACCCTGGGGGGATACGCAGTATTTT.

This clonotype was counted ten times or more. J is TRBJ2-7 and V is TRBV4-1; D is unclear. This CDR3 comprises 13 residues. Germline V gene data show CDR1 as MGHRA and CDR2 as YSYEKL. Trimming removed 3 bases from V and 0 bases from J, with 6 bases in between. Here the CDR3 reads CASSHPGSYEQYF. In DNA, the CDR3 is TGCGCCAGCAGCCACCCCGGCTCCTACGAGCAGTACTTC.